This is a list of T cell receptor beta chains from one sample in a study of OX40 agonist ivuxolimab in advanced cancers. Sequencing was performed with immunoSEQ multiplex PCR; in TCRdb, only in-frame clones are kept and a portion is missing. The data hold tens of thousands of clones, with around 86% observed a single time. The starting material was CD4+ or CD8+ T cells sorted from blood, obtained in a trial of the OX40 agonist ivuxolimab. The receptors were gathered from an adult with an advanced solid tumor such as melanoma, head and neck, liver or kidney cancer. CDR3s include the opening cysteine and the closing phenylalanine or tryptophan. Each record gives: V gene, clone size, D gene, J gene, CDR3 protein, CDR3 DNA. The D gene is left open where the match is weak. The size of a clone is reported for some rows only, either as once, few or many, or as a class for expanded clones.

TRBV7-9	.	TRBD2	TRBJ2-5	CASSSVLTSGAEGETQYF	TGTGCCAGCAGTTCAGTACTTACTAGCGGAGCAGAGGGGGAGACCCAGTACTTC
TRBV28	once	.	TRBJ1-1	CASSLGSPVDAFF	TGTGCCAGCAGTTTAGGTTCGCCAGTGGATGCTTTCTTT
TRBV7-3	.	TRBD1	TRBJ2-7	CASSSTGGASAGIYEQYF	TGTGCCAGCAGCTCGACAGGGGGCGCGAGTGCGGGGATCTACGAGCAGTACTTC
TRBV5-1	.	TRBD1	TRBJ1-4	CASSSTGVVNEKLFF	TGCGCCAGCAGCTCAACAGGGGTAGTTAATGAAAAACTGTTTTTT
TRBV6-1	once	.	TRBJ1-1	CASKEGQVNTEAFF	TGTGCCAGCAAAGAGGGGCAAGTGAACACTGAAGCTTTCTTT
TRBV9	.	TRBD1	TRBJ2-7	CASSGTGAAYEQYF	TGTGCCAGCAGCGGGACAGGAGCAGCCTACGAGCAGTACTTC
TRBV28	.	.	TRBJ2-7	CASSPLEGGTYEQYF	TGTGCCAGCAGTCCCCTAGAGGGAGGAACGTACGAGCAGTACTTC
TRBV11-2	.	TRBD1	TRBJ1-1	CASSSGTGRNTEAFF	TGTGCCAGCAGCTCAGGGACAGGACGGAACACTGAAGCTTTCTTT
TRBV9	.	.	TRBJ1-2	CASSVDRDYGYTF	TGTGCCAGCAGCGTAGACAGGGATTATGGCTACACCTTC
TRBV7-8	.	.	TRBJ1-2	CASSPMTESYGYTF	TGTGCCAGCAGCCCCATGACAGAGTCATATGGCTACACCTTC
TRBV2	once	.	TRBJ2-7	CASRRDTVSSYEQYF	TGTGCCAGCAGACGGGACACAGTATCCTCCTACGAGCAGTACTTC
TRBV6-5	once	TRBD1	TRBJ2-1	CASSTDRGLYNEQFF	TGTGCCAGCAGTACCGACAGGGGGCTCTACAATGAGCAGTTCTTC
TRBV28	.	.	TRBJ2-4	CASSSLVLAKNIQYF	TGTGCCAGCAGTTCCTTAGTCCTAGCCAAAAACATTCAGTACTTC
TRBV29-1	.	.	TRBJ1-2	CSSQDGRQIGGYTF	TGCAGCTCCCAGGACGGACGGCAAATCGGTGGCTACACCTTC
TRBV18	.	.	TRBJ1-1	CASSPSAYDPTEAFF	TGTGCCAGCTCACCGTCGGCATACGATCCAACTGAAGCTTTCTTT
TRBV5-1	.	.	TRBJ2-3	CASSSEGQNTDTQYF	TGCGCCAGCAGCTCCGAGGGGCAGAACACAGATACGCAGTATTTT
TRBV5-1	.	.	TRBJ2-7	CASSLIGRGPYEQYF	TGCGCCAGCAGCTTGATCGGGCGGGGCCCCTACGAGCAGTACTTC
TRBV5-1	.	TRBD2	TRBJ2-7	CASSPGTSGRGEQYF	TGCGCCAGCAGCCCGGGGACTAGCGGGAGAGGTGAGCAGTACTTC
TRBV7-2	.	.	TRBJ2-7	CASSLARTEQYF	TGTGCCAGCAGCTTAGCGAGAACCGAGCAGTACTTC
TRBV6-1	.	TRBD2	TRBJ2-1	CASSAASSGGFDEQFF	TGTGCCAGCAGTGCGGCCTCTAGCGGGGGGTTCGATGAGCAGTTCTTC
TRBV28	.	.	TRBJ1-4	CASSWDGREKLFF	TGTGCCAGCAGTTGGGATGGGAGGGAAAAACTGTTTTTT
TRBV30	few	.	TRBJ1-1	CAWRYSGRTEAFF	TGTGCCTGGAGGTATTCGGGGCGAACAGAAGCTTTCTTT
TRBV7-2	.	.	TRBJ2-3	CASSFNPGRGTDTQYF	TGTGCCAGCAGCTTTAACCCCGGCAGGGGCACAGATACGCAGTATTTT
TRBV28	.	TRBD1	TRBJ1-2	CASSAGGTGYYGYTF	TGTGCCAGCAGTGCCGGGGGGACAGGATACTATGGCTACACCTTC
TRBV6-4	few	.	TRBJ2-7	CASSDSRVHYEQYF	TGTGCCAGCAGTGACTCGAGAGTTCACTACGAGCAGTACTTC
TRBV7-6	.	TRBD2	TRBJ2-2	CASSLAGPERGTGELFF	TGTGCCAGCAGCTTAGCCGGACCGGAGCGGGGGACCGGGGAGCTGTTTTTT
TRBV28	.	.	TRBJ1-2	CASSVKDTYYTF	TGTGCCAGCAGTGTAAAGGACACTTACTACACCTTC
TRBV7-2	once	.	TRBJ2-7	CASSSYQGSYEQYF	TGTGCCAGCAGCTCCTATCAGGGGTCCTACGAGCAGTACTTC
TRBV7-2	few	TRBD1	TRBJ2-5	CASSLDRGLKTQYF	TGTGCCAGCAGCTTAGACAGGGGGCTGAAGACCCAGTACTTC
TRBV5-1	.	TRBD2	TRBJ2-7	CASSLTGGPGEQYF	TGCGCCAGCAGCTTGACGGGAGGGCCGGGGGAGCAGTACTTC
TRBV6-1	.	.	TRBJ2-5	CASQLETQYF	TGTGCCAGTCAGTTAGAGACCCAGTACTTC
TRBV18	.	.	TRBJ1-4	CASSPITGATNEKLFF	TGTGCCAGCTCACCCATCACAGGCGCAACTAATGAAAAACTGTTTTTT
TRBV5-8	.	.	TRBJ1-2	CASSLSGINYGYTF	TGTGCCAGCAGCTTAAGTGGGATAAACTATGGCTACACCTTC
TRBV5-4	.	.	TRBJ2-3	CASQDRPSTDTQYF	TGTGCCTCCCAAGACCGGCCTAGCACAGATACGCAGTATTTT
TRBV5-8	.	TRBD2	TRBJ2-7	CASSLEASGSYEQYF	TGTGCCAGCAGCTTGGAGGCTAGCGGGAGCTACGAGCAGTACTTC
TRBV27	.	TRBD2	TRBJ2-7	CASRKFSGPAYEQYF	TGTGCCAGCAGGAAGTTTAGCGGGCCTGCCTACGAGCAGTACTTC
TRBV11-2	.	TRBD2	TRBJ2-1	CASSERSGRSYNEQFF	TGTGCCAGCAGCGAGAGAAGCGGGAGGTCCTACAATGAGCAGTTCTTC
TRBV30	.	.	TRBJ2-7	CAWTPGLLAYEQYF	TGTGCCTGGACCCCGGGACTTTTGGCCTACGAGCAGTACTTC
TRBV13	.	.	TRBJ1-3	CASSLGRFGGSGNTIYF	TGTGCCAGCAGCTTAGGAAGGTTCGGGGGCAGTGGAAACACCATATATTTT
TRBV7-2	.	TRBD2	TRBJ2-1	CASSLGGLAGARYNEQFF	TGTGCCAGCAGCTTAGGGGGACTAGCGGGAGCTAGGTACAATGAGCAGTTCTTC
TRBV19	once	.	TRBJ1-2	CASIGQTPYGYTF	TGTGCCAGTATCGGACAGACCCCTTATGGCTACACCTTC
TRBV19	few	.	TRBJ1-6	CASSIAGSSYNSPLHF	TGTGCCAGTAGTATTGCAGGAAGCTCCTATAATTCACCCCTCCACTTT
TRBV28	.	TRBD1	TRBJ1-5	CAATDRALQPQHF	TGTGCCGCCACGGACAGGGCGTTGCAGCCCCAGCATTTT
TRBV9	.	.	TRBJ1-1	CASSVGWSAGKNTEAFF	TGTGCCAGCAGCGTAGGTTGGTCGGCAGGAAAGAACACTGAAGCTTTCTTT
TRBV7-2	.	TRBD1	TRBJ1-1	CASSPRTGLNTEAFF	TGTGCCAGCAGCCCCCGGACAGGCTTGAACACTGAAGCTTTCTTT
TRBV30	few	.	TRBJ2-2	CALDPQNTGELFF	TGTGCCTTAGACCCCCAGAACACCGGGGAGCTGTTTTTT
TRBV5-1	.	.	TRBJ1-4	CASSGGPATNEKLFF	TGCGCCAGCAGCGGTGGTCCCGCAACTAATGAAAAACTGTTTTTT
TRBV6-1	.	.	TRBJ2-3	CASSEKGGYTDTQYF	TGTGCCAGCAGTGAGAAGGGGGGATACACAGATACGCAGTATTTT
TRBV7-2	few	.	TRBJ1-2	CASSSRPRTDYGYTF	TGTGCCAGCAGCTCACGACCCCGGACTGATTATGGCTACACCTTC
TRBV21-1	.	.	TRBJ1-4	CASSQGGAYEKLFF	TGTGCCAGCAGCCAGGGAGGGGCTTATGAAAAACTGTTTTTT
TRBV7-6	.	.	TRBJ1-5	CASSLGAPFSNQPQHF	TGTGCCAGCAGCTTAGGGGCACCCTTTAGCAATCAGCCCCAGCATTTT
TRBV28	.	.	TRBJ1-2	CASLSGPYGYTF	TGTGCCAGCCTGTCAGGGCCCTATGGCTACACCTTC
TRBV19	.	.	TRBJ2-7	CASSIAGPYEQYF	TGTGCCAGTAGTATAGCAGGGCCTTACGAGCAGTACTTC
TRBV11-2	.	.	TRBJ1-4	CASSPTGLSNEKLFF	TGTGCCAGCAGCCCTACCGGGTTAAGTAATGAAAAACTGTTTTTT
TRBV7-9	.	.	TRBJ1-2	CASSPGGLEAPYGYTF	TGTGCCAGCAGCCCTGGGGGACTGGAAGCACCTTATGGCTACACCTTC